Listed below are T cell receptor beta chains from one sample, sequenced in a study of cytomegalovirus exposure and HLA in healthy donors. Libraries were prepared by immunoSEQ multiplex PCR; TCRdb keeps only in-frame clonotypes and omits some of them. Of some 170,000 clones in the sample, approximately 80% were seen once. Sequenced input: PBMCs. All receptors come from a man aged 45-65 years in good health and CMV-seropositive. The CDR3 runs from the conserved cysteine through the conserved F or W. Fields, in order: D gene, J gene, clone size, CDR3 length, V gene, CDR3 protein, CDR3 DNA. D genes are given only for firm matches. Clone sizes are given selectively: once, few, many, or a class where the clone is expanded.

d_call: TRBD1
j_call: TRBJ2-1
clone_size: once
cdr3_length: 15
v_call: TRBV28
cdr3_aa: CASSLGGRGRDEQFF
cdr3_nt: TGTGCCAGCAGTTTGGGGGGCAGGGGGCGTGATGAGCAGTTCTTC

d_call: .
j_call: TRBJ1-5
clone_size: .
cdr3_length: 12
v_call: TRBV7-9
cdr3_aa: CASTQGSQPQHF
cdr3_nt: TGTGCCAGCACCCAGGGTTCTCAGCCCCAGCATTTT

d_call: .
j_call: TRBJ2-2
clone_size: .
cdr3_length: 14
v_call: TRBV29-1
cdr3_aa: CSVSIQGSLGELFF
cdr3_nt: TGCAGCGTTTCTATTCAGGGTTCCCTAGGGGAGCTGTTTTTT

d_call: TRBD1
j_call: TRBJ1-4
clone_size: .
cdr3_length: 16
v_call: TRBV18
cdr3_aa: CASSPSRGRLVEKLFF
cdr3_nt: TGTGCCAGCTCACCAAGCAGGGGGCGATTGGTTGAAAAACTGTTTTTT

d_call: .
j_call: TRBJ1-1
clone_size: .
cdr3_length: 13
v_call: TRBV9
cdr3_aa: CASSSRGNTEAFF
cdr3_nt: TGTGCCAGCAGCTCTCGAGGGAACACTGAAGCTTTCTTT

d_call: .
j_call: TRBJ2-6
clone_size: once
cdr3_length: 17
v_call: TRBV28
cdr3_aa: CASNRRGISSGANVLTF
cdr3_nt: TGTGCCAGTAATCGTAGGGGGATCTCCTCTGGGGCCAACGTCCTGACTTTC

d_call: .
j_call: TRBJ2-6
clone_size: few
cdr3_length: 18
v_call: TRBV28
cdr3_aa: CASSFRQSKGPGANVLTF
cdr3_nt: TGTGCCAGCAGTTTTCGACAGTCTAAGGGCCCCGGGGCCAACGTCCTGACTTTC

d_call: .
j_call: TRBJ2-7
clone_size: few
cdr3_length: 14
v_call: TRBV28
cdr3_aa: CASSLYGSSYEQYF
cdr3_nt: TGTGCCAGCAGTTTGTACGGGAGCTCCTACGAGCAGTACTTC

d_call: .
j_call: TRBJ1-5
clone_size: .
cdr3_length: 15
v_call: TRBV27
cdr3_aa: CASSSGGMSNQPQHF
cdr3_nt: TGTGCCAGCAGTTCGGGGGGGATGAGTAATCAGCCCCAGCATTTT

d_call: TRBD1
j_call: TRBJ1-1
clone_size: .
cdr3_length: 13
v_call: TRBV19
cdr3_aa: CASSMRGHTEAFF
cdr3_nt: TGTGCCAGTAGTATGAGGGGGCACACTGAAGCTTTCTTT

d_call: TRBD2
j_call: TRBJ2-1
clone_size: .
cdr3_length: 16
v_call: TRBV30
cdr3_aa: CAGSSGRADSYNEQFF
cdr3_nt: TGTGCAGGCAGCAGCGGGAGGGCCGATTCCTACAATGAGCAGTTCTTC

d_call: .
j_call: TRBJ2-7
clone_size: few
cdr3_length: 16
v_call: TRBV11-3
cdr3_aa: CASSPGEGALSYEQYF
cdr3_nt: TGTGCCAGCAGCCCCGGTGAAGGGGCCCTCTCCTACGAGCAGTACTTC

d_call: TRBD1
j_call: TRBJ2-7
clone_size: .
cdr3_length: 12
v_call: TRBV6-5
cdr3_aa: CASRTGTYEQYF
cdr3_nt: TGTGCCAGCAGGACAGGGACCTACGAGCAGTACTTC

d_call: .
j_call: TRBJ2-4
clone_size: .
cdr3_length: 17
v_call: TRBV7-9
cdr3_aa: CASSPVALRGAKNIQYF
cdr3_nt: TGTGCCAGCAGCCCAGTGGCCCTCCGGGGAGCCAAAAACATTCAGTACTTC

d_call: .
j_call: TRBJ2-7
clone_size: .
cdr3_length: 12
v_call: TRBV10-3
cdr3_aa: CAISFEAYEQYF
cdr3_nt: TGTGCCATCAGCTTCGAGGCGTACGAGCAGTACTTC

d_call: .
j_call: TRBJ1-1
clone_size: .
cdr3_length: 13
v_call: TRBV6-1
cdr3_aa: CASSARGAREAFF
cdr3_nt: TGTGCCAGCAGTGCCCGGGGGGCTAGGGAAGCTTTCTTT

d_call: TRBD1
j_call: TRBJ1-2
clone_size: .
cdr3_length: 13
v_call: TRBV28
cdr3_aa: CASSSQGAHGYTF
cdr3_nt: TGTGCCAGCAGTTCACAGGGGGCTCATGGCTACACCTTC

d_call: TRBD1
j_call: TRBJ2-2
clone_size: few
cdr3_length: 16
v_call: TRBV19
cdr3_aa: CASSTDRGWRTGELFF
cdr3_nt: TGTGCCAGTAGCACAGACAGGGGTTGGAGGACCGGGGAGCTGTTTTTT

d_call: TRBD1
j_call: TRBJ1-5
clone_size: .
cdr3_length: 11
v_call: TRBV9
cdr3_aa: CASSVDRGKHF
cdr3_nt: TGTGCCAGCAGCGTAGACAGGGGAAAGCATTTT

d_call: .
j_call: TRBJ2-1
clone_size: .
cdr3_length: 14
v_call: TRBV2
cdr3_aa: CASQIYSSYNEQFF
cdr3_nt: TGTGCCAGCCAAATCTATAGCTCCTACAATGAGCAGTTCTTC

d_call: TRBD1
j_call: TRBJ1-2
clone_size: .
cdr3_length: 15
v_call: TRBV6-1
cdr3_aa: CASSERGGQGAGYTF
cdr3_nt: TGTGCCAGCAGTGAGAGGGGGGGACAGGGGGCTGGCTACACCTTC

d_call: .
j_call: TRBJ1-1
clone_size: .
cdr3_length: 13
v_call: TRBV10-3
cdr3_aa: CATTGTANTEAFF
cdr3_nt: TGTGCCACCACCGGAACAGCTAACACTGAAGCTTTCTTT

d_call: TRBD2
j_call: TRBJ2-3
clone_size: .
cdr3_length: 13
v_call: TRBV7-2
cdr3_aa: CASSPGGTDTQYF
cdr3_nt: TGTGCCAGCAGCCCCGGGGGGACAGATACGCAGTATTTT

d_call: .
j_call: TRBJ1-6
clone_size: .
cdr3_length: 15
v_call: TRBV28
cdr3_aa: CASSGGSLGDSPLHF
cdr3_nt: TGTGCCAGCAGCGGGGGGAGCCTAGGGGATTCACCCCTCCACTTT

d_call: TRBD1
j_call: TRBJ1-3
clone_size: .
cdr3_length: 15
v_call: TRBV27
cdr3_aa: CASSLAGGTGNTIYF
cdr3_nt: TGTGCCAGCAGTTTAGCAGGGGGAACTGGAAACACCATATATTTT

d_call: TRBD1
j_call: TRBJ2-7
clone_size: once
cdr3_length: 16
v_call: TRBV23-1
cdr3_aa: CASSTCRDRAEDEQYF
cdr3_nt: TGCGCCAGCAGTACCTGCCGGGACAGGGCGGAGGACGAGCAGTACTTC

d_call: .
j_call: TRBJ1-1
clone_size: once
cdr3_length: 16
v_call: TRBV5-6
cdr3_aa: CASSSSGHTFLTEAFF
cdr3_nt: TGTGCCAGCAGCTCCTCCGGACATACTTTTTTGACTGAAGCTTTCTTT

d_call: .
j_call: TRBJ1-4
clone_size: .
cdr3_length: 16
v_call: TRBV25-1
cdr3_aa: CASSESLGQSNEKLFF
cdr3_nt: TGTGCCAGCAGTGAATCTCTTGGACAGAGTAATGAAAAACTGTTTTTT

d_call: TRBD1
j_call: TRBJ2-2
clone_size: .
cdr3_length: 16
v_call: TRBV28
cdr3_aa: CASTPGTGGRTGELFF
cdr3_nt: TGTGCCAGCACCCCCGGGACAGGGGGCCGGACCGGGGAGCTGTTTTTT

d_call: TRBD1
j_call: TRBJ1-4
clone_size: once
cdr3_length: 14
v_call: TRBV7-2
cdr3_aa: CASSRTGGYEKLFF
cdr3_nt: TGTGCCAGCAGCCGGACAGGGGGGTATGAAAAACTGTTTTTT

d_call: .
j_call: TRBJ1-5
clone_size: .
cdr3_length: 13
v_call: TRBV7-9
cdr3_aa: CASSLGGGQPQHF
cdr3_nt: TGTGCCAGCAGCTTAGGGGGGGGGCAGCCCCAGCATTTT

d_call: .
j_call: TRBJ1-5
clone_size: .
cdr3_length: 16
v_call: TRBV5-6
cdr3_aa: CASSLGGPASNQPQHF
cdr3_nt: TGTGCCAGCAGCTTGGGAGGTCCTGCTAGCAATCAGCCCCAGCATTTT

d_call: .
j_call: TRBJ2-3
clone_size: .
cdr3_length: 12
v_call: TRBV29-1
cdr3_aa: CSGSVGTDTQYF
cdr3_nt: TGCAGCGGCTCCGTCGGGACAGATACGCAGTATTTT

d_call: .
j_call: TRBJ2-4
clone_size: .
cdr3_length: 13
v_call: TRBV7-2
cdr3_aa: CASSPRGRSIQYF
cdr3_nt: TGTGCCAGCAGCCCTAGAGGCCGCAGTATTCAGTACTTC

d_call: TRBD2
j_call: TRBJ2-1
clone_size: .
cdr3_length: 15
v_call: TRBV4-3
cdr3_aa: CASSQAGLGLNEQFF
cdr3_nt: TGCGCCAGCAGCCAGGCGGGACTAGGTTTGAATGAGCAGTTCTTC

d_call: .
j_call: TRBJ2-1
clone_size: once
cdr3_length: 15
v_call: TRBV7-3
cdr3_aa: CASSWTPDGYNEQFF
cdr3_nt: TGTGCCAGCAGCTGGACTCCGGACGGATACAATGAGCAGTTCTTC

d_call: TRBD2
j_call: TRBJ2-5
clone_size: .
cdr3_length: 14
v_call: TRBV28
cdr3_aa: CASSLSRRGETQYF
cdr3_nt: TGTGCCAGCAGCTTAAGCCGGCGGGGGGAGACCCAGTACTTC

d_call: TRBD2
j_call: TRBJ2-2
clone_size: .
cdr3_length: 16
v_call: TRBV7-9
cdr3_aa: CASSLAGLAGSGELFF
cdr3_nt: TGTGCCAGCAGCTTAGCCGGCTTAGCGGGATCCGGGGAGCTGTTTTTT

d_call: .
j_call: TRBJ2-2
clone_size: .
cdr3_length: 13
v_call: TRBV29-1
cdr3_aa: CSVERDNTGELFF
cdr3_nt: TGCAGCGTTGAGAGGGATAACACCGGGGAGCTGTTTTTT

d_call: .
j_call: TRBJ1-5
clone_size: .
cdr3_length: 13
v_call: TRBV5-5
cdr3_aa: CASSMRAGQPQHF
cdr3_nt: TGTGCCAGCAGCATGAGGGCAGGACAGCCCCAGCATTTT

d_call: .
j_call: TRBJ2-1
clone_size: .
cdr3_length: 16
v_call: TRBV5-4
cdr3_aa: CASSSGVTRSPNEQFF
cdr3_nt: TGTGCCAGCAGCTCTGGGGTGACTAGGTCCCCCAATGAGCAGTTCTTC

d_call: TRBD1
j_call: TRBJ2-1
clone_size: few
cdr3_length: 17
v_call: TRBV18
cdr3_aa: CASSPLIGGQGEGEQFF
cdr3_nt: TGTGCCAGCTCACCACTTATCGGGGGACAGGGAGAAGGTGAGCAGTTCTTC

d_call: .
j_call: TRBJ2-7
clone_size: .
cdr3_length: 15
v_call: TRBV5-5
cdr3_aa: CASSPDFGSFYEQYF
cdr3_nt: TGTGCCAGCAGCCCCGACTTTGGCAGTTTCTACGAGCAGTACTTC

d_call: TRBD1
j_call: TRBJ1-2
clone_size: .
cdr3_length: 11
v_call: TRBV10-3
cdr3_aa: CATGTGEGYTF
cdr3_nt: TGTGCCACTGGGACAGGGGAAGGCTACACCTTC

d_call: TRBD1
j_call: TRBJ1-6
clone_size: .
cdr3_length: 16
v_call: TRBV7-2
cdr3_aa: CASSLNRQGNNSPLHF
cdr3_nt: TGTGCCAGCAGCCTCAATAGACAGGGGAATAATTCACCCCTCCACTTT

d_call: .
j_call: TRBJ1-1
clone_size: .
cdr3_length: 16
v_call: TRBV19
cdr3_aa: CASIYKGVQMNTEAFF
cdr3_nt: TGTGCCAGTATCTACAAAGGGGTACAGATGAACACTGAAGCTTTCTTT

d_call: .
j_call: TRBJ1-2
clone_size: .
cdr3_length: 14
v_call: TRBV7-2
cdr3_aa: CASSLPGAFYGYTF
cdr3_nt: TGTGCCAGCAGCTTGCCAGGGGCATTCTATGGCTACACCTTC

d_call: .
j_call: TRBJ1-1
clone_size: .
cdr3_length: 14
v_call: TRBV7-2
cdr3_aa: CASSSPRREVEAFF
cdr3_nt: TGTGCCAGCAGCTCCCCAAGAAGGGAGGTTGAAGCTTTCTTT

d_call: TRBD1
j_call: TRBJ1-5
clone_size: .
cdr3_length: 14
v_call: TRBV6-1
cdr3_aa: CASSDNRGQEPQHF
cdr3_nt: TGTGCCAGCAGTGACAACAGGGGGCAGGAGCCCCAGCATTTT

d_call: .
j_call: TRBJ1-1
clone_size: .
cdr3_length: 12
v_call: TRBV5-1
cdr3_aa: CASQGAGPEAFF
cdr3_nt: TGCGCCAGCCAAGGCGCGGGGCCTGAAGCTTTCTTT

d_call: TRBD2
j_call: TRBJ2-1
clone_size: .
cdr3_length: 16
v_call: TRBV7-6
cdr3_aa: CASSLGLAGVVSEQFF
cdr3_nt: TGTGCCAGCAGCTTGGGACTAGCGGGAGTAGTTAGCGAGCAGTTCTTC

d_call: .
j_call: TRBJ2-2
clone_size: .
cdr3_length: 13
v_call: TRBV7-6
cdr3_aa: CASSPANTGELFF
cdr3_nt: TGTGCCAGCAGCCCCGCGAACACCGGGGAGCTGTTTTTT

d_call: TRBD1
j_call: TRBJ1-2
clone_size: .
cdr3_length: 14
v_call: TRBV11-2
cdr3_aa: CASSFTGGDYGYTF
cdr3_nt: TGTGCCAGCAGCTTTACAGGGGGTGACTATGGCTACACCTTC

d_call: TRBD1
j_call: TRBJ1-2
clone_size: .
cdr3_length: 13
v_call: TRBV2
cdr3_aa: CASTRDSNYGYTF
cdr3_nt: TGTGCCAGCACCAGGGACAGTAACTATGGCTACACCTTC

d_call: .
j_call: TRBJ1-1
clone_size: .
cdr3_length: 16
v_call: TRBV6-6
cdr3_aa: CASSYSRRVMNTEAFF
cdr3_nt: TGTGCCAGCAGTTACTCGAGGAGGGTGATGAACACTGAAGCTTTCTTT

d_call: TRBD1
j_call: TRBJ1-5
clone_size: few
cdr3_length: 13
v_call: TRBV7-2
cdr3_aa: CASSRTGNQPQHF
cdr3_nt: TGTGCCAGCAGCAGGACAGGGAATCAGCCCCAGCATTTT

d_call: .
j_call: TRBJ2-3
clone_size: .
cdr3_length: 14
v_call: TRBV6-5
cdr3_aa: CASSYNRGTDTQYF
cdr3_nt: TGTGCCAGCAGTTACAACAGGGGCACAGATACGCAGTATTTT

d_call: TRBD2
j_call: TRBJ2-7
clone_size: few
cdr3_length: 17
v_call: TRBV6-1
cdr3_aa: CASSGSPSSGSSYEQYF
cdr3_nt: TGTGCCAGCAGTGGTAGTCCCTCTAGCGGGAGTTCCTACGAGCAGTACTTC

d_call: .
j_call: TRBJ2-1
clone_size: .
cdr3_length: 16
v_call: TRBV28
cdr3_aa: CASSPGGGGNYNEQFF
cdr3_nt: TGTGCCAGCAGTCCCGGAGGGGGGGGGAACTACAATGAGCAGTTCTTC

d_call: .
j_call: TRBJ2-5
clone_size: .
cdr3_length: 14
v_call: TRBV4-3
cdr3_aa: CASSQRVLKETQYF
cdr3_nt: TGCGCCAGCAGCCAACGGGTCCTCAAAGAGACCCAGTACTTC